This T cell receptor (beta chain) emerged from a study of blood T cells in healthy people across ages. The study's findings and limits: PBMCs were not sorted, which prevented a conclusive comparison of naive versus antigen-experienced cells.

This clonotype was recorded a few times. Its antigen remains unknown. Germline assignment: CDR1 SGHTA and CDR2 FQGNSA. The CDR3 is made up of 15 amino acids. V lost 0 bases to trimming and J lost 13 bases; unmatched junction nucleotides: 12. The second PCR ran roughly 7 to 12 cycles with a sample-barcoded 5' primer and J-beta primers. Sequencing yielded, for each sample, at least 2.5 million paired-end reads carrying CDR3. TCRdb ran MiXCR on the 5' RACE reads and lists one entry per CDR3 protein. The sample includes 1.5 million to 1.9 million distinct CDR3 sequences, roughly 43% of them seen just once. Extraction of total RNA produced a minimum of 6 micrograms from each sample.

The chain uses TRBV7-2 and TRBJ2-4, with 7 bases matching TRBD2. This TCR came from a woman aged 18-30 years in good health. The specimen sequenced was blood. The CDR3 coding sequence is TGTGCCAGCAGCTTAGCGCGGCTAGCGGTCAATGAGCAGTACTTC. It encodes CASSLARLAVNEQYF.